This T cell receptor beta chain was recorded in a study of blood T cell repertoires in COVID-19. Whole-study context: Samples representing acute and convalescent COVID-19 were sourced from the United States, Italy and Spain. From T cells, B-cell-depleted T cells, or PBMCs came the material, which was cDNA or gDNA.

The CDR3 has 13 residues. Germline-derived CDR1 and CDR2 are LNHDA and SQIVND (reference sequence). Unmatched junction bases numbered 10, after V lost 8 bases and J lost 12 bases. Original processing notes: Reference gene primer amplification gave nucleated cell count estimates. Sequenced by immunoSEQ multiplex PCR; TCRdb stores in-frame clones only, minus some. That table furnishes V, J and clone size, whereas the DNA furnished D and trimming. The sample consists of under 15,000 clones, 83% of them appearing once. The specimen was peripheral blood. This chain connects TRBV19 to TRBJ2-1, with 10 positions matching TRBD2. This receptor was identified in a man aged 40-49 years with active or convalescent COVID-19. The CDR3: CASETSGSSRQFF. CDR3 bases: TGTGCCAGTGAGACTAGCGGGTCCTCGAGGCAGTTCTTC.